These 12 T cell receptor beta chains share one sample of origin, sequenced in a study of CD8 T cells in Susac syndrome. With random hexamers, reverse transcription was performed on about 0.45 to 1 ug of RNA. TCRdb itself ran the immunoSEQ multiplex PCR reads through MiXCR, one entry per CDR3 protein. The profile covers roughly 180,000 distinct CDR3 sequences, with around 96% appearing a single time and 0.08% to 0.11% taken by the ten largest. Sequenced input: CD4+ T cells from PBMCs. These receptors all come from a human donor in good health.

The gene calls are TRBV24-1 and TRBJ2-3, with D tentatively TRBD2 (5 bases). Looked up from germline, CDR1 is KGHDR and CDR2 is SFDVKD. The CDR3 loop spans 13 amino acids. V lost 5 bases, J lost 10 bases, and 15 bases lay in between. The CDR3 reads CATSAQGGRAQYF. DNA of the CDR3: TGTGCCACCAGTGCCCAAGGCGGGCGGGCGCAGTATTTT.

The count of this clonotype is one. This rearrangement joins TRBV9 to TRBJ2-1; D gene unclear. V lost 0 bases and J 10 bases, leaving 11 bases between the germline ends. The CDR3 consists of 13 residues. Germline V gene data show CDR1 as SGDLS and CDR2 as YYNGEE. This CDR3 is CASSVENQEEQFF. In nucleotides, the CDR3 is TGTGCCAGCAGCGTAGAAAATCAGGAAGAGCAGTTCTTC.

The chain couples TRBV5-1 to TRBJ2-1; 7 nucleotides align to TRBD1. CDR3 length: 14 residues. Looked up from germline, CDR1 is SGHRS and CDR2 is YFSETQ. V lost 4 bases and J lost 4; bases outside the gene matches: 5. This chain's CDR3 is CASSRDSPYNEQFF. The CDR3 DNA is TGCGCCAGCAGCCGGGACAGTCCTTACAATGAGCAGTTCTTC.

V and J are TRBV7-9 and TRBJ2-5; TRBD1 is a possible D gene (6 bases). Deletions cut 5 bases from V and 1 base from J, with 11 bases between. The length of the CDR3 is 14 residues. The germline gives CDR1 SEHNR, CDR2 FQNEAQ (reference sequence). As DNA, the CDR3 is TGTGCCAGCAGCATGGACAGAACCCAAGAGACCCAGTACTTC. Translation: CASSMDRTQETQYF.

This clonotype is a singleton in its sample. The chain is built from TRBV7-2 and TRBJ2-2; 7 bases match TRBD1. The CDR3 extends over 16 amino acids. Germline CDR1 and CDR2: SGHTA and FQGNSA. After removal of 2 bases from V and 6 bases from J, the junction contained 9 bases not matched to a gene. The CDR3 is CASSLTGQTLPGELFF. The CDR3 bases are TGTGCCAGCAGCTTAACGGGACAGACCTTACCCGGGGAGCTGTTTTTT. Variable domain in full (rest from reference TRBV7-2 and TRBJ2-2): GAGVSQSPSNKVTEKGKDVELRCDPISGHTALYWYRQSLGQGLEFLIYFQGNSAPDKSGLPSDRFSAERTGGSVSTLTIQRTQQEDSAVYLCASSLTGQTLPGELFFGEGSRLTVL.

The rearrangement joins TRBV21-1 to TRBJ2-1; TRBD1, the D gene given by the table, was not confirmed from the DNA. TRBV21-1 is described as a pseudogene. The CDR3 covers 15 residues. CDR3 sequence reads: CASTRGRGVSNEQFF. The CDR3 region has the DNA TGTGCCAGCACCCGGGGGCGGGGAGTCTCCAATGAGCAGTTCTTC.

The rearrangement joins TRBV20-1 to TRBJ2-7; 8 nucleotides agree with TRBD1. The CDR3 extends over 14 amino acids. Germline V gives CDR1 DFQATT, CDR2 SNEGSKA (reference sequence). V dropped 0 bases and J dropped 0; count of bases not matched to a gene: 1. CDR3 region: CSARDQGASYEQYF. The DNA for the CDR3 is TGCAGTGCTAGAGATCAGGGGGCCTCCTACGAGCAGTACTTC.

The genes are TRBV19 and TRBJ1-5; no reliable D call. Germline-derived CDR1 and CDR2 are LNHDA and SQIVND (reference sequence). The CDR3 extends over 16 amino acids. Between the trimmed V and J ends, which lost 1 base and 2 bases, there was a span of 12 bases. The DNA for the CDR3 is TGTGCCAGTAGTATAGTAGCCTACGGGGGCAATCAGCCCCAGCATTTT. Translating it yields CASSIVAYGGNQPQHF. The whole variable domain, remainder taken from reference TRBV19 and TRBJ1-5, is DGGITQSPKYLFRKEGQNVTLSCEQNLNHDAMYWYRQDPGQGLRLIYYSQIVNDFQKGDIAEGYSVSREKKESFPLTVTSAQKNPTAFYLCASSIVAYGGNQPQHFGDGTRLSIL.

This chain uses TRBV30 with TRBJ2-3; TRBD2 agrees at 11 bases. The CDR3 extends over 15 amino acids. V lost 0 bases to trimming and J lost 5 bases; unmatched junction nucleotides: 4. Germline assignment: CDR1 GTSNPN and CDR2 SVGIG (reference sequence). The CDR3 nucleotides are TGTGCCTGGAGTGTACTTGGACTAGCGGGAGATACGCAGTATTTT. As protein: CAWSVLGLAGDTQYF.

This rearrangement joins TRBV14 to TRBJ2-1, with no clear D. The germline V and J ends were trimmed by 0 bases and 8 bases, with 17 bases remaining between them. CDR1 and CDR2 (germline): SGHDN, FVKESK. This CDR3 has 16 amino acids. CDR3 amino acids: CASSQDRTWGNDEQFF. CDR3 DNA sequence: TGTGCCAGCAGCCAAGACCGAACATGGGGTAACGATGAGCAGTTCTTC.

The genes are TRBV4-3 and TRBJ2-5; perhaps TRBD1 as D (5 bases). The V end was cut by 2 bases, the J end by 1 base, with 11 bases between. The CDR3 runs 15 residues. CDR1 and CDR2 (germline): LGHNA, YSLEER. The CDR3 DNA reads as TGCGCCAGCAGCCAACGGTCAGGGATCCAAGAGACCCAGTACTTC. It specifies CASSQRSGIQETQYF.

V is TRBV7-2 and J is TRBJ2-3; 9 positions match TRBD2. The CDR3 covers 14 residues. Germline assignment: CDR1 SGHTA and CDR2 FQGNSA. After removal of 2 bases from V and 7 bases from J, the junction contained 4 bases not matched to a gene. CDR3 DNA: TGTGCCAGCAGCTTAAGAGCGGGGGGTTATACGCAGTATTTT. Translation gives CASSLRAGGYTQYF.